Listed below are T cell receptor beta chains from one sample, sequenced in a study of blood T cell repertoires in COVID-19. Profiled with immunoSEQ multiplex PCR; TCRdb holds only in-frame clones, not every one. Seen here are approximately 500,000 clones, 75% to 90% observed once, and the top ten hold roughly 0.92%. Sequencing was done on a sample of peripheral blood. Receptors originate from a man aged 18 to 35 with COVID-19, enrolled during active disease. Each CDR3 is given with its conserved first and last residue. The D gene is left open where the match is weak. Some rows mark clone size as missing; the rest say once, few, many or name a class of expanded clone.

V,J,D,size,CDR3,DNA
TRBV3-1/TRBV3-2,TRBJ2-5,NA,NA,CASSQVRETQYF,TGTGCCAGCAGCCAAGTCAGGGAGACCCAGTACTTC
TRBV5-6,TRBJ1-2,TRBD1,once,CASSAGTGNWGYTF,TGTGCCAGCAGCGCCGGGACAGGGAATTGGGGCTACACCTTC
TRBV19,TRBJ1-1,TRBD1,NA,CASSIGTGSPGTEAFF,TGTGCCAGTAGTATAGGGACAGGCAGCCCGGGGACTGAAGCTTTCTTT
TRBV7-8,TRBJ2-7,TRBD2,once,CASSLEVASGISYEQYF,TGTGCCAGCAGCTTAGAAGTGGCTAGCGGGATCTCCTACGAGCAGTACTTC
TRBV27,TRBJ2-7,TRBD1,NA,CASSLLEPGQGYEQYF,TGTGCCAGCAGTCTACTAGAACCGGGACAGGGGTACGAGCAGTACTTC
TRBV7-6,TRBJ1-5,NA,few,CASSLATVGQPQHF,TGTGCCAGCAGCTTAGCGACAGTGGGTCAGCCCCAGCATTTT
TRBV20-1,TRBJ2-7,TRBD2,NA,CSASRLAGGEQYF,TGCAGTGCTAGTCGGCTAGCGGGAGGGGAGCAGTACTTC
TRBV19,TRBJ2-7,NA,NA,CASSPGGWEQYF,TGTGCCAGTAGTCCCGGCGGTTGGGAGCAGTACTTC
TRBV6-5,TRBJ2-7,NA,NA,CASSHTGDTHYEQYF,TGTGCCAGCAGCCACACCGGGGACACTCACTACGAGCAGTACTTC
TRBV19,TRBJ2-7,TRBD2,NA,CASSHRTSGNYEQYF,TGTGCCAGTAGTCACCGGACTAGCGGGAACTACGAGCAGTACTTC
TRBV5-1,TRBJ2-5,NA,NA,CASSTNQETQYF,TGCGCCAGCAGCACTAATCAAGAGACCCAGTACTTC
TRBV5-5,TRBJ2-7,NA,NA,CASSRGGSSSYEQYF,TGTGCCAGCAGCAGGGGGGGCTCAAGCTCCTACGAGCAGTACTTC
TRBV3-1/TRBV3-2,TRBJ1-5,NA,few,CASSQGGNQPQHF,TGTGCCAGCAGCCAAGGAGGGAATCAGCCCCAGCATTTT
TRBV4-2,TRBJ1-4,NA,NA,CASSPASGTTNEKLFF,TGTGCCAGCAGCCCCGCCAGCGGGACGACTAATGAAAAACTGTTTTTT
TRBV5-4,TRBJ2-1,TRBD2,NA,CASSLGLAGGPAPNEQFF,TGTGCCAGCAGCTTGGGACTAGCGGGGGGCCCCGCCCCCAATGAGCAGTTCTTC
TRBV11-2,TRBJ2-7,TRBD1,NA,CASSGTGIYEQYF,TGTGCCAGCAGCGGGACAGGGATCTACGAGCAGTACTTC
TRBV2,TRBJ2-7,TRBD1,NA,CASTPGQGIRSYEQYF,TGTGCCAGCACTCCGGGACAGGGGATAAGGTCCTACGAGCAGTACTTC
TRBV19,TRBJ1-3,NA,NA,CASSIHSAEGFGNTIYF,TGTGCCAGTAGTATCCACTCGGCTGAGGGCTTTGGAAACACCATATATTTT
TRBV19,TRBJ1-3,NA,NA,CASMAGTGNTIYF,TGTGCCAGTATGGCAGGGACTGGAAACACCATATATTTT
TRBV5-1,TRBJ2-1,TRBD2,NA,CASSQGTSAIRIHNEQFF,TGCGCCAGCAGCCAAGGGACTAGCGCTATCCGGATCCACAATGAGCAGTTCTTC
TRBV7-9,TRBJ2-1,NA,NA,CASSIGGYNEQFF,TGTGCCAGCAGCATCGGGGGCTACAATGAGCAGTTCTTC
TRBV24-1,TRBJ2-5,NA,NA,CATSDFFSETQYF,TGTGCCACCAGTGATTTTTTCTCGGAGACCCAGTACTTC
TRBV7-9,TRBJ1-2,NA,NA,CASSFDSSMDGYTF,TGTGCCAGCAGCTTCGACAGCTCCATGGATGGCTACACCTTC
TRBV20-1,TRBJ2-1,TRBD2,few,CSATGTKQFF,TGCAGTGCAACCGGGACTAAACAGTTCTTC
TRBV11-2,TRBJ2-1,NA,NA,CASSLGWTDKDEQFF,TGTGCCAGCAGCTTAGGATGGACAGATAAGGATGAGCAGTTCTTC
TRBV7-9,TRBJ1-1,NA,NA,CASSLAGEAGTEAFF,TGTGCCAGCAGCTTAGCGGGGGAGGCGGGCACTGAAGCTTTCTTT
TRBV30,TRBJ1-2,TRBD1,NA,CAWGGGGGGYTF,TGTGCCTGGGGAGGAGGGGGCGGTGGCTACACCTTC
TRBV9,TRBJ1-3,NA,NA,CASSTTQGSGNTIYF,TGTGCCAGCAGCACTACCCAGGGCTCGGGAAACACCATATATTTT